A selection of T cell receptor beta chains follows, all from one sample in a study of blood T cells in healthy people across ages. Using its own MiXCR run on the 5' RACE reads, TCRdb lists one record per CDR3 protein. The sample has 550,000 to 750,000 distinct CDR3 sequences; around a fifth are singletons. Sequencing was carried out using blood. These receptor sequences come from a man aged 65 to 79 in good health. The conserved cysteine and the conserved F or W are not part of the CDR3 here.

j_call: TRBJ2-2; v_call: TRBV28; cdr3_aa: ASSLQPEGTGELF
j_call: TRBJ2-7; v_call: TRBV20-1; cdr3_aa: SAGRGSYEQY
j_call: TRBJ2-4; v_call: TRBV20-1; cdr3_aa: SAEDRVAKNIQY
j_call: TRBJ1-1; v_call: TRBV7-9; cdr3_aa: ASSTPGGHTEAF
j_call: TRBJ2-5; v_call: TRBV9; cdr3_aa: ASSPVYSGIQETQY
j_call: TRBJ1-1; v_call: TRBV7-3; cdr3_aa: ASSLNSLSEAF
j_call: TRBJ2-7; v_call: TRBV7-6; cdr3_aa: ASSLAVDRSLRVQY
j_call: TRBJ2-3; v_call: TRBV3-1; cdr3_aa: ACSQESRGGTDTQY
j_call: TRBJ2-4; v_call: TRBV24-1; cdr3_aa: ATSDPTGDQNIQY
j_call: TRBJ2-7; v_call: TRBV27; cdr3_aa: ASSLTRTGSGYEQY
j_call: TRBJ1-1; v_call: TRBV24-1; cdr3_aa: AASDSGIEAF
j_call: TRBJ2-7; v_call: TRBV29-1; cdr3_aa: SVGRDGYEQY
j_call: TRBJ2-7; v_call: TRBV28; cdr3_aa: ASSTNAAGSSYEQY
j_call: TRBJ2-2; v_call: TRBV20-1; cdr3_aa: SASGTPTGELF
j_call: .; v_call: TRBV28; cdr3_aa: ASSSLGDEQY
j_call: TRBJ2-7; v_call: TRBV4-1; cdr3_aa: ASSQALPTQGSSYEQY
j_call: .; v_call: TRBV14; cdr3_aa: ASSHRQAMNEQF
j_call: TRBJ2-1; v_call: TRBV20-1; cdr3_aa: SARLSAYNEQF
j_call: TRBJ2-5; v_call: TRBV28; cdr3_aa: ASRGASANQETQY
j_call: TRBJ2-5; v_call: TRBV20-1; cdr3_aa: SAVGKETQY
j_call: TRBJ1-1; v_call: TRBV2; cdr3_aa: ASSTDRAYTEAF
j_call: TRBJ2-7; v_call: TRBV27; cdr3_aa: ASSGRWTSGSYEQY
j_call: TRBJ2-5; v_call: TRBV21-1; cdr3_aa: ASSRKRETQY
j_call: .; v_call: TRBV20-1; cdr3_aa: SATHTSGTYEQY
j_call: TRBJ2-1; v_call: TRBV7-9; cdr3_aa: ASSLTQGLNEQF
j_call: TRBJ2-1; v_call: TRBV10-3; cdr3_aa: AITQLAGDEQF
j_call: TRBJ2-3; v_call: TRBV21-1; cdr3_aa: ASSTRLAGNTDTQY
j_call: TRBJ2-3; v_call: TRBV30; cdr3_aa: AWKLWTSGINTDTQY
j_call: TRBJ2-1; v_call: TRBV29-1; cdr3_aa: SVGGLAGSSYNEQF
j_call: TRBJ2-1; v_call: TRBV14; cdr3_aa: ASSQEVGGWYTDNEQF
j_call: .; v_call: TRBV20-1; cdr3_aa: SAQFGLPRSYEQY
j_call: TRBJ2-1; v_call: TRBV2; cdr3_aa: ARSGTTGNEQF
j_call: TRBJ1-1; v_call: TRBV15; cdr3_aa: ATSRDYRDIGTEAF
j_call: TRBJ2-5; v_call: TRBV29-1; cdr3_aa: SARAGQETPY
j_call: TRBJ2-5; v_call: TRBV20-1; cdr3_aa: SASGQEIQETQY
j_call: TRBJ2-4; v_call: TRBV7-9; cdr3_aa: ASSFSGPGDIQY
j_call: TRBJ1-2; v_call: TRBV5-1; cdr3_aa: ASSLAGGFDGYT
j_call: TRBJ2-1; v_call: TRBV2; cdr3_aa: ASSVTSGNYNEQF
j_call: TRBJ2-7; v_call: TRBV7-7; cdr3_aa: ASSPGQHYEQY
j_call: TRBJ2-3; v_call: TRBV7-2; cdr3_aa: ASSPNIDTQY
j_call: TRBJ1-2; v_call: TRBV6-7; cdr3_aa: ASSRVRQGGDGYT
j_call: TRBJ1-3; v_call: TRBV3-1; cdr3_aa: ASSQNPGAGGNTIY
j_call: TRBJ2-4; v_call: TRBV4-1; cdr3_aa: ASSQDQRTSGQNIQY
j_call: TRBJ1-4; v_call: TRBV27; cdr3_aa: ASSPVGGYNNEKLF
j_call: TRBJ2-3; v_call: TRBV6-1; cdr3_aa: ASNLERSTDTQY
j_call: TRBJ1-2; v_call: TRBV10-3; cdr3_aa: AIRPDGTGGYT
j_call: .; v_call: TRBV5-1; cdr3_aa: ASSLNSGAYNEQF
j_call: TRBJ1-1; v_call: TRBV9; cdr3_aa: ASSVSGVGEAF
j_call: TRBJ2-7; v_call: TRBV3-1; cdr3_aa: ASSQVSTSYEQY
j_call: TRBJ2-5; v_call: TRBV14; cdr3_aa: ASSQEYRWETQY
j_call: TRBJ2-1; v_call: TRBV6-1; cdr3_aa: ASSVPTSYNEQF
j_call: TRBJ1-5; v_call: TRBV9; cdr3_aa: ASSAEQGGNQPQH
j_call: TRBJ1-5; v_call: TRBV6-2/TRBV6-3; cdr3_aa: ASNPAGGGNQPQH
j_call: TRBJ2-7; v_call: TRBV3-1; cdr3_aa: ASSQGSNEQY